The 25 T cell receptor beta chains below come from one sample, sequenced in a study of metastatic and nonmetastatic thyroid tumors. From the PCR reads, TCRdb re-called clones with MiXCR. The sample shows approximately 90,000 clones, over 8.5% of them seen only once. Thyroid surgery took place with no prior treatment in any patient. Sample: blood. These receptors originate from a female donor with papillary thyroid cancer or a benign thyroid nodule (not recorded which). Some clones in this sample may be carry-over from other donors' samples.

The genes are TRBV9 and TRBJ2-7; possible D gene TRBD2, 6 bases. Germline-derived CDR1 and CDR2 are SGDLS and YYNGEE. Trimming stripped 3 bases from V and 3 bases from J, with 19 bases between. The length of the CDR3 is 16 residues. The CDR3 DNA reads as TGTGCCAGCAGCGCCAGAGGATTAGCGGACGTCTACGAGCAGTACTTC. This codes for CASSARGLADVYEQYF.

This clone was found many times. The sample has other DNA sequences that encode this CDR3 too. This rearrangement joins TRBV24-1 to TRBJ1-6; TRBD1 matches at 9 bases. Looked up from germline, CDR1 is KGHDR and CDR2 is SFDVKD. J was trimmed by 9 bases and V by 6 bases; bases with no gene match: 5. The CDR3 is 14 residues long. In DNA, the CDR3 is TGTGCCACCAGTAGTGGGACAGGGAGTTCACCCCTCCACTTT. It yields the protein CATSSGTGSSPLHF.

This clone was observed many times. This chain uses TRBV10-3 with TRBJ2-7, with TRBD2 matching 12 bases. Per germline, CDR1 ENHRY and CDR2 SYGVKD. The CDR3 sequence is 15 residues long. Germline trimming cut 3 bases from V and 7 bases from J; bases unmatched to any gene: 7. The CDR3 coding sequence is TGTGCCATCAGTGAAGGTCTAGCGGGGGGGGTAGAGCAGTACTTC. It is translated as CAISEGLAGGVEQYF.

This clone turned up a few times. J is TRBJ2-7 and V is TRBV14, with TRBD2 matching over 7 bases. The CDR3 runs 15 residues. Trimming took 1 base from V and 5 from J; bases not matched to a gene: 8. CDR1 and CDR2 (germline): SGHDN, FVKESK. CDR3 amino acids: CASSQVYVAGHEQYF. CDR3 nucleotide sequence: TGTGCCAGCAGCCAAGTTTACGTAGCGGGCCACGAGCAGTACTTC.

In DNA form, the CDR3 reads TGTGCCTGGAAGGACAGGAGATACTATGGCTACACCTTC. It translates to CAWKDRRYYGYTF. The chain carries TRBV30 and TRBJ1-2; TRBD1 matches at 7 bases. Germline CDR1 GTSNPN, CDR2 SVGIG (reference sequence). With 4 bases clipped from V and 3 bases from J, the junction kept 5 bases outside the gene matches. The CDR3 spans 13 residues.

This clone was seen more than once but under ten times. The chain employs TRBV6-4 and TRBJ2-7; TRBD1 might be the D (6 bases). The germline CDR1 and CDR2 sequences are MRHNA and SNTAGT. Between the trimmed V and J ends, which lost 11 bases and 6 bases, there was a span of 23 bases. The CDR3 is made up of 14 amino acids. CDR3 in amino acids: CAAWDEQGKGEQYF. In DNA form, the CDR3 reads TGTGCCGCATGGGACGAACAGGGAAAGGGCGAGCAGTACTTC.

In its sample, this clone was seen many times. The V call is TRBV10-3, the J call TRBJ2-7, with a tentative D call TRBD1 (6 bases). CDR1 and CDR2 from the germline V gene are ENHRY and SYGVKD. V shed 3 bases and J shed 0 bases, with 9 bases lying between them. This CDR3 comprises 14 residues. As DNA, the CDR3 is TGTGCCATCAGTGAATTAGGGGGCTCCTACGAGCAGTACTTC. Residues: CAISELGGSYEQYF.

This clone was seen a handful of times. The chain links TRBV12-3 or TRBV12-4 to TRBJ1-2, with D possibly being TRBD1 (6 bases). This CDR3 is built from 13 residues. With 6 bases removed from V and 4 bases from J, the gap between germline ends came to 12 bases. CDR3 bases: TGTGCCAGCAGCAGAATGGACAGCTATGGCTACACCTTC. This sequence encodes CASSRMDSYGYTF.

This clone has at least ten counts. The V and J genes are TRBV5-5 and TRBJ1-5, with D uncertain. V was trimmed by 4 bases and J by 4 bases, leaving 12 bases between them. This CDR3 is 14 amino acids long. In germline, CDR1 is SGHKS, CDR2 YYEKEE (reference sequence). CDR3 in amino acids: CASSMTTLNQPQHF. CDR3 DNA sequence: TGTGCCAGCAGCATGACCACCCTTAATCAGCCCCAGCATTTT. The full variable domain, rest sourced from reference TRBV5-5 and TRBJ1-5, is DAGVTQSPTHLIKTRGQQVTLRCSPISGHKSVSWYQQVLGQGPQFIFQYYEKEERGRGNFPDRFSARQFPNYSSELNVNALLLGDSALYLCASSMTTLNQPQHFGDGTRLSIL.

This clone was counted ten times or more. At one end, the junction sequence differs from germline, possibly due to a read error. The chain carries TRBV5-1 and TRBJ2-7; 9 nucleotides line up with TRBD1. Germline CDR1 is SGHRS and CDR2 is YFSETQ. The CDR3 has 17 residues. DNA for the CDR3: TGCGCCAGCAGGTTGGACAGGGGATCGGTCTTGTCTTACGAGCAGTACTTC. Translated, it gives CASRLDRGSVLSYEQYF.

This clone occurred many times. The rearrangement joins TRBV20-1 to TRBJ1-4; the D is unclear. Trimming cost V 4 bases and J 4 bases, with 10 bases left between them. Germline assignment: CDR1 DFQATT and CDR2 SNEGSKA (reference sequence). This CDR3 has 13 amino acids. The CDR3 region has the DNA TGCAGTGCTACCGAGTGGGGTAATGAAAAACTGTTTTTT. Translating it yields CSATEWGNEKLFF.

Many counts were recorded for this clone. The chain combines TRBV6-4 with TRBJ2-5; D is ambiguous. The germline V and J ends were trimmed by 1 base and 0 bases, with 15 bases remaining between them. The germline CDR1 and CDR2 sequences are MRHNA and SNTAGT. The CDR3 spans 17 residues. The CDR3 protein is CASSDLRRSAYQETQYF. The DNA of the CDR3 is TGTGCCAGCAGTGACTTGAGACGGAGTGCCTACCAAGAGACCCAGTACTTC.

This clone was counted many times. The chain couples TRBV7-2 to TRBJ1-2, with 9 bases fitting TRBD1. Germline V gives CDR1 SGHTA, CDR2 FQGNSA. The CDR3 runs to 14 residues. J gave up 6 bases and V 3 bases, and 5 bases lay outside the gene matches. The DNA of the CDR3 is TGTGCCAGCAGCTTCCCGACAGGGGGGGATGGCTACACCTTC. Translation gives CASSFPTGGDGYTF. The whole variable domain, filled in from reference TRBV7-2 and TRBJ1-2, reads GAGVSQSPSNKVTEKGKDVELRCDPISGHTALYWYRQSLGQGLEFLIYFQGNSAPDKSGLPSDRFSAERTGGSVSTLTIQRTQQEDSAVYLCASSFPTGGDGYTFGSGTRLTVV.

This clone came up many times. The V gene is TRBV28, the J gene TRBJ1-1; 9 positions match TRBD1. CDR3 length: 12 amino acids. Germline loops: CDR1 MDHEN, CDR2 SYDVKM. J lost 11 bases, V lost 10 bases, and 11 bases had no gene match. The CDR3 DNA is TGTGCCATTACAGGGGGCCAGCTTGGGGCTTTCTTT. This encodes CAITGGQLGAFF.

The rearrangement joins TRBV5-1 to TRBJ2-6, with D tentatively TRBD1 (5 bases). The V end was cut by 5 bases, the J end by 0 bases, with 12 bases between. Germline-derived CDR1 and CDR2 are SGHRS and YFSETQ. This CDR3 is 16 amino acids long. This chain's CDR3 is CASRGRVNSGANVLTF. The CDR3 bases are TGCGCCAGCAGGGGCAGGGTAAACTCTGGGGCCAACGTCCTGACTTTC.

This clone was found many times. This chain uses TRBV12-3 or TRBV12-4 with TRBJ2-6, with D maybe TRBD1 (6 bases). The germline V and J ends were trimmed by 5 bases and 4 bases, with 12 bases remaining between them. The CDR3 totals 15 residues. This chain's CDR3 is CASSPYRAGANVLTF. CDR3 nucleotides: TGTGCCAGCAGTCCTTACAGGGCAGGGGCCAACGTCCTGACTTTC.

This clone has more than one count but fewer than ten. The V gene is TRBV6-1, the J gene TRBJ2-2; D gene uncertain. The CDR3 sequence is 13 residues long. V was trimmed by 7 bases and J by 3 bases, leaving 9 bases between them. Germline CDR1 reads MNHNS; CDR2 reads SASEGT. The CDR3 DNA sequence: TGTGCCAGCACCCTGGAATACACCGGGGAGCTGTTTTTT. Amino acids: CASTLEYTGELFF.

This clone showed up many times. The rearrangement links TRBV7-3 to TRBJ1-1; D ambiguous. The CDR3 is 13 amino acids. Looked up from germline, CDR1 is SGHTA and CDR2 is FQGTGA. V was shortened by 1 base and J by 1 base, with 4 bases between the two germline ends. The CDR3 DNA reads as TGTGCCAGCAGCTTAATGGGGAACACTGAAGCTTTCTTT. Protein sequence: CASSLMGNTEAFF.

This clone was seen at least ten times. V usage is TRBV4-2 and J usage is TRBJ1-3; D not resolved. Germline-derived CDR1 and CDR2 are LGHNA and YNFKEQ. V lost 0 bases, J lost 9 bases, and 9 bases lay in between. The CDR3 loop spans 13 amino acids. The CDR3 DNA follows: TGTGCCAGCAGCCAAGAATGGGAGAGCACCATATATTTT. Encoded protein: CASSQEWESTIYF.

J is TRBJ1-1 and V is TRBV20-1, with 9 bases fitting TRBD1. V shed 2 bases, J shed 0 bases, and the junction held 7 bases outside the gene matches. CDR1 and CDR2 from the germline V gene are DFQATT and SNEGSKA (reference sequence). This CDR3 spans 16 amino acids. CDR3 sequence reads: CSARKLQGAMNTEAFF. In nucleotides, the CDR3 is TGCAGTGCTAGAAAACTACAGGGGGCTATGAACACTGAAGCTTTCTTT.

By share, this clone ranks as medium-sized. The J gene is TRBJ1-1, the V gene TRBV2; D ambiguous. Germline assignment: CDR1 SNHLY and CDR2 FYNNEI. The V and J ends lost 1 base and 0 bases respectively, with 3 bases between them. The CDR3 extends over 13 amino acids. The CDR3 DNA follows: TGTGCCAGCAGTGAAGGAATGAACACTGAAGCTTTCTTT. Translated: CASSEGMNTEAFF.

Ten or more counts support this clone. The chain joins TRBV7-8 to TRBJ2-7; TRBD1 aligns across 10 bases. After removal of 1 base from V and 5 bases from J, the junction contained 5 bases not matched to a gene. The germline gives CDR1 SGHVS, CDR2 FQNEAQ. The CDR3 has 15 amino acids. CDR3 in amino acids: CASSLEVTGGNEQYF. The CDR3 DNA reads as TGTGCCAGCAGCTTAGAAGTGACAGGGGGCAACGAGCAGTACTTC.

This clone has a count of ten or more. The rearrangement links TRBV20-1 to TRBJ2-5; 7 nucleotides line up with TRBD2. Germline-derived CDR1 and CDR2 are DFQATT and SNEGSKA (reference sequence). V was pared by 6 bases and J by 4 bases, with 5 bases of the junction left unmatched. The CDR3 sequence is 12 residues long. CDR3 protein: CSALGGGETQYF. The DNA of the CDR3 is TGCAGTGCCCTTGGGGGGGGAGAGACCCAGTACTTC.

This clone has ten or more counts. The chain has TRBV14 and TRBJ2-7; D perhaps matches TRBD2 (5 bases). V lost 4 bases and J lost 2, with 30 bases in between. The CDR3 has 20 residues. Germline V gives CDR1 SGHDN, CDR2 FVKESK. The CDR3 DNA sequence: TGTGCCAGCAGCCGCTCACGAGGGAGCTCAAAAAAGCGCGACCCCTACGAGCAGTACTTC. Translating it yields CASSRSRGSSKKRDPYEQYF.

Many counts were recorded for this clone. The rearrangement joins TRBV5-8 to TRBJ2-4, with 10 bases matching TRBD1. CDR1 SGHTS and CDR2 YDEGEE come from the germline V gene. The CDR3 totals 16 residues. V was clipped by 0 bases and J by 8 bases; unmatched bases: 8. This CDR3 is CASSLGTGGLLDIQYF. The DNA of the CDR3 is TGTGCCAGCAGCTTGGGGACAGGGGGGTTATTGGACATTCAGTACTTC.